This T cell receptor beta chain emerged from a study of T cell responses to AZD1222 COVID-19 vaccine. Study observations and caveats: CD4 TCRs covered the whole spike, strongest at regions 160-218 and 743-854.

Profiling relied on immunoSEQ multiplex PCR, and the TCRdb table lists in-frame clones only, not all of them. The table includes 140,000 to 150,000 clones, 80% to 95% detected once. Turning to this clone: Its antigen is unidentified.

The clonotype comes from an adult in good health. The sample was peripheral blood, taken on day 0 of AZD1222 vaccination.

DNA of the CDR3: TGTGCCACCCTAAAGACTAGCGGGAAGGAAGACCGGCAGTATTTT. This translates into CATLKTSGKEDRQYF. V usage is TRBV28 and J usage is TRBJ2-3; 11 bases map to TRBD2. J lost 11 bases, V lost 10 bases, and 17 bases had no gene match. The CDR3 length is 15 residues. The germline gives CDR1 MDHEN, CDR2 SYDVKM.